The 31 T cell receptor beta chains below all came from one sample that was sequenced in a study of multiple sclerosis patients with progressive multifocal leukoencephalopathy. Documented time point: approximately 12 months of natalizumab therapy. Using immunoSEQ multiplex PCR, the repertoire was profiled, and TCRdb retains in-frame clones only, with some absent. The profile covers some 27,000 clones, with 85% to 90% appearing a single time and under 1.5% taken by the ten largest. Sample: PBMCs, taken from a patient treated with natalizumab. Every receptor here comes from a human donor with multiple sclerosis.

In this sample, this clone turned up once. V gene TRBV6-6 combines with J gene TRBJ1-1; tentatively, D is TRBD1 (5 bases). The CDR3 is 16 amino acids. Per germline, CDR1 MNHNY and CDR2 SVGAGI (reference sequence). Trimming cost V 2 bases and J 0 bases, with 13 bases left between them. CDR3 loop: CASSYPTGEVNTEAFF. As DNA, the CDR3 is TGTGCCAGCAGTTACCCGACGGGGGAGGTGAACACTGAAGCTTTCTTT.

The chain couples TRBV6-5 to TRBJ1-2, with unresolved D. Germline V gene sequence: CDR1 MNHEY, CDR2 SVGAGI. The CDR3 has 12 amino acids. Trimming stripped 5 bases from V and 5 bases from J, with 9 bases between. CDR3 sequence: CASSRSGYGYTF. Written as DNA, the CDR3 is TGTGCCAGCAGTAGAAGTGGGTATGGCTACACCTTC.

The chain employs TRBV6-1 and TRBJ2-7, with D possibly TRBD1 on 7 matching bases. Germline V CDR1 and CDR2: MNHNS, SASEGT. CDR3 length equals 15 residues. V was trimmed by 7 bases and J by 1 base, leaving 17 bases between them. The CDR3 bases are TGTGCCAGCACCGAAGGGGGCGCGGGGTCCTACGAGCAGTACTTC. This sequence encodes CASTEGGAGSYEQYF.

This chain uses TRBV6-6 with TRBJ1-2, with D unresolved. V was shortened by 2 bases and J by 6 bases, with 10 bases between the two germline ends. CDR1 MNHNY and CDR2 SVGAGI come from the germline V gene (reference sequence). CDR3 length: 13 amino acids. The DNA for the CDR3 is TGTGCCAGCAGTTACACACGACGGAATGGCTACACCTTC. The encoded protein is CASSYTRRNGYTF.

The gene calls are TRBV5-1 and TRBJ2-1; the match to TRBD2 covers 12 bases. Looked up from germline, CDR1 is SGHRS and CDR2 is YFSETQ. J gave up 1 base and V 0 bases, and 5 bases lay outside the gene matches. The CDR3 is made up of 18 amino acids. CDR3 loop: CASSLDPSGGASYNEQFF. The CDR3 DNA sequence: TGCGCCAGCAGCTTGGATCCTAGCGGGGGGGCTTCCTACAATGAGCAGTTCTTC.

The chain links TRBV5-5 to TRBJ2-5, with D hard to call. The CDR3 runs 13 residues. Germline V gene lookup returns CDR1 SGHKS and CDR2 YYEKEE (reference sequence). V lost 5 bases to trimming and J lost 5 bases, with 13 bases between them. The CDR3 bases are TGTGCCAGCAGACCGACCCGGGTGGAGACCCAGTACTTC. Protein sequence: CASRPTRVETQYF.

V usage is TRBV18 and J usage is TRBJ2-5; no clear D. CDR1 is KGHSH and CDR2 is LQKENI in the germline V gene. V lost 3 bases and J 3 bases, leaving 8 bases between the germline ends. The CDR3 has 13 residues. This CDR3 is CASSPVGKETQYF. The CDR3 DNA sequence: TGTGCCAGCTCACCGGTAGGAAAAGAGACCCAGTACTTC.

The CDR3 bases are TGTGCCAGCAGTCCCAGGGGGAATCAGCCCCAGCATTTT. It is translated as CASSPRGNQPQHF. The chain carries TRBV27 and TRBJ1-5; 7 positions match TRBD1. This CDR3 comprises 13 residues. Looked up from germline, CDR1 is MNHEY and CDR2 is SMNVEV (reference sequence). The trim removed 5 bases at V and 4 bases at J, leaving 2 bases unmatched.

The chain recombines TRBV5-1 with TRBJ2-5; 7 positions agree with TRBD1. V gave up 1 base and J gave up 2 bases; unmatched junction bases: 8. CDR1 and CDR2 (germline): SGHRS, YFSETQ. The CDR3 loop spans 16 amino acids. The CDR3 region is CASSLPLDRQQETQYF. CDR3 DNA sequence: TGCGCCAGCAGCTTGCCCCTGGACAGGCAACAAGAGACCCAGTACTTC.

This clone was seen a few times. The rearrangement links TRBV4-2 to TRBJ1-5; D remains unclear. Per the germline V gene, CDR1 is LGHNA and CDR2 is YNFKEQ. The CDR3 spans 16 residues. V was cut by 0 bases and J by 2 bases, with 11 bases left in between. The CDR3 here is CASSQEEGSGNQPQHF. The CDR3 bases are TGTGCCAGCAGCCAAGAGGAGGGATCGGGCAATCAGCCCCAGCATTTT.

In DNA form, the CDR3 reads TGCGCCAGCAGCCGTCAGCTTCACTACAATGAGCAGTTCTTC. Translation gives CASSRQLHYNEQFF. This chain links TRBV4-3 with TRBJ2-1; no firm D call. Trimming removed 4 bases at V and 3 bases at J, with 10 bases between. Per germline, CDR1 LGHNA and CDR2 YSLEER. CDR3 size: 14 residues.

The J gene is TRBJ1-1, the V gene TRBV6-5; D is unresolved. The germline gives CDR1 MNHEY, CDR2 SVGAGI. CDR3 length: 10 amino acids. V lost 5 bases and J lost 11, with 9 bases in between. The DNA of the CDR3 is TGTGCCAGCAGTGGCCAGATGGCTTTCTTT. Protein sequence: CASSGQMAFF.

The V call is TRBV7-8, the J call TRBJ1-4, with D perhaps matching TRBD1 (6 bases). The CDR3 contains 16 residues. The V gene's germline CDR1 is SGHVS and CDR2 FQNEAQ. The germline V and J ends were trimmed by 1 base and 1 base, with 10 bases remaining between them. The CDR3 DNA follows: TGTGCCAGCAGCTTAGAAGTACAGGGAACTAATGAAAAACTGTTTTTT. Its translation: CASSLEVQGTNEKLFF. The full variable domain, with the rest looked up from reference TRBV7-8 and TRBJ1-4, is GAGVSQSPRYKVAKRGQDVALRCDPISGHVSLFWYQQALGQGPEFLTYFQNEAQLDKSGLPSDRFFAERPEGSVSTLKIQRTQQEDSAVYLCASSLEVQGTNEKLFFGSGTQLSVL.

J is TRBJ2-5 and V is TRBV27, with 8 bases lining up with TRBD2. This CDR3 comprises 15 residues. Germline V gives CDR1 MNHEY, CDR2 SMNVEV (reference sequence). Losses at the gene ends were 5 bases for V and 5 bases for J; bases not matched to a gene: 10. The DNA of the CDR3 is TGTGCCAGCAGTCTTTTCGGGGGGGCATGGGAGACCCAGTACTTC. It yields the protein CASSLFGGAWETQYF.

The rearrangement uses TRBV5-4 and TRBJ1-1; D remains ambiguous. CDR1 is SGHNT and CDR2 is YYREEE in the germline V gene (reference sequence). Trimming shortened V by 2 bases and J by 8 bases, and 13 bases separated the two germline ends. CDR3 size: 13 residues. Written as DNA, the CDR3 is TGTGCCAGCAGCTTAAAGGACGGATTGGAAGCTTTCTTT. It is translated as CASSLKDGLEAFF.

The V gene is TRBV28, the J gene TRBJ2-5, with D possibly TRBD2 on 6 matching bases. Germline V gene sequence: CDR1 MDHEN, CDR2 SYDVKM. This CDR3 has 13 residues. V shed 8 bases and J shed 1 base, with 11 bases lying between them. The CDR3 DNA reads TGTGCCAGCCGCGGAGGGCCCCAAGAGACCCAGTACTTC. Translating gives CASRGGPQETQYF.

V usage is TRBV7-3 and J usage is TRBJ1-6; D gene uncertain. The germline CDR1 and CDR2 sequences are SGHTA and FQGTGA. Between the trimmed V and J ends, which lost 5 bases and 9 bases, there was a span of 11 bases. This CDR3 is 13 amino acids long. The CDR3 bases are TGTGCCAGCAGCCCGGATGGAGCTTCACCCCTCCACTTT. Protein product: CASSPDGASPLHF.

V gene TRBV4-1 combines with J gene TRBJ1-4, with no clear D. V shed 0 bases and J shed 10 bases, with 15 bases lying between them. Looked up from germline, CDR1 is MGHRA and CDR2 is YSYEKL. This CDR3 has 15 residues. The CDR3 reads CASSQDPTHMRKLFF. CDR3 DNA sequence: TGCGCCAGCAGCCAAGACCCCACCCACATGAGAAAACTGTTTTTT.

The chain joins TRBV19 to TRBJ2-3; 10 nucleotides align to TRBD1. The germline V gene has CDR1 LNHDA and CDR2 SQIVND (reference sequence). V shed 5 bases and J 2 bases; nucleotides not matched to a gene: 4. This CDR3 has 15 amino acids. CDR3: CASSLRQGATDTQYF. The CDR3 DNA reads TGTGCCAGTAGTCTACGACAGGGGGCCACAGATACGCAGTATTTT.

The rearrangement links TRBV29-1 to TRBJ2-3; D remains unclear. The CDR3 has 14 amino acids. V gave up 3 bases and J gave up 0 bases, with 10 bases separating them. In germline, CDR1 is SQVTM, CDR2 ANQGSEA. The CDR3 is CSVETGLSTDTQYF. In DNA form, the CDR3 reads TGCAGCGTTGAGACGGGTTTGAGCACAGATACGCAGTATTTT.

This clone was seen a few times. V gene TRBV19 combines with J gene TRBJ1-1; 7 nucleotides align to TRBD1. This CDR3 is 13 amino acids long. Germline CDR1 reads LNHDA; CDR2 reads SQIVND (reference sequence). Germline trimming cut 6 bases from V and 12 bases from J; bases unmatched to any gene: 13. In nucleotides, the CDR3 is TGTGCCAGTAGCCTCGGGGAGAGGGGGCAAACTTTCTTT. It translates to CASSLGERGQTFF.

The chain recombines TRBV11-3 with TRBJ2-6; D is perhaps TRBD2 (5 bases). CDR1 and CDR2 from the germline V gene are SGHNT and YENEEA. Trimming shortened V by 1 base and J by 1 base, and 11 bases separated the two germline ends. The CDR3 covers 17 residues. The CDR3 DNA sequence: TGTGCCAGCAGCTTAGGAGGGTCGACGTCTGGGGCCAACGTCCTGACTTTC. Encoded protein: CASSLGGSTSGANVLTF.

V and J are TRBV5-4 and TRBJ2-7; 7 nucleotides match TRBD1. J gave up 0 bases and V 4 bases, and 1 base lay outside the gene matches. Germline-derived CDR1 and CDR2 are SGHNT and YYREEE (reference sequence). The CDR3 is 13 residues long. DNA for the CDR3: TGTGCCAGCAGCCCAGGGGGCTCCTACGAGCAGTACTTC. It specifies CASSPGGSYEQYF.

Worth noting for this clone: Germline is not matched at one junction end, which may reflect a read error. The chain has TRBV6-1 and TRBJ1-1; D gene ambiguous. CDR1 MNHNS and CDR2 SASEGT come from the germline V gene. The CDR3 sequence is 10 residues long. The CDR3 bases are TGTGCCAGCAGCGAAGAAGGTGCGCCCTTT. This gives the protein CASSEEGAPF.

The chain combines TRBV4-3 with TRBJ1-1; D gene uncertain. From germline, CDR1 is LGHNA and CDR2 YSLEER. The CDR3 runs to 15 residues. V dropped 0 bases and J dropped 5 bases, with 13 bases sitting between them. The DNA for the CDR3 is TGCGCCAGCAGCCAAGATAGTGGGGTACGTACTGAAGCTTTCTTT. It is translated as CASSQDSGVRTEAFF.

This sequence joins TRBV7-9 and TRBJ2-1, with D unclear. Germline CDR1 is SEHNR and CDR2 is FQNEAQ (reference sequence). V lost 1 base and J lost 7, with 5 bases in between. CDR3 size: 12 residues. This chain's CDR3 is CASSLGVNEQFF. CDR3 DNA: TGTGCCAGCAGCTTAGGGGTGAATGAGCAGTTCTTC.

This chain connects TRBV28 to TRBJ2-7, with 9 positions matching TRBD1. V lost 1 base to trimming and J lost 8 bases; unmatched junction nucleotides: 12. The CDR3 totals 16 residues. Germline V gene lookup returns CDR1 MDHEN and CDR2 SYDVKM. Written as DNA, the CDR3 is TGTGCCAGCAGTTTATCCCCGTCCGACAGGGGGTTACAGCAGTACTTC. It translates to CASSLSPSDRGLQQYF.

The CDR3 DNA reads TGTGCCAGCAGCCGAGACAGGAACACTGAAGCTTTCTTT. It codes for CASSRDRNTEAFF. The rearrangement links TRBV7-3 to TRBJ1-1; possible D gene TRBD1, 5 bases. Germline assignment: CDR1 SGHTA and CDR2 FQGTGA. This CDR3 comprises 13 residues. Trimming took 5 bases from V and 1 from J, leaving 8 bases between them.

V gene TRBV5-1 combines with J gene TRBJ2-5; the D is unclear. V was trimmed by 4 bases and J by 1 base, leaving 5 bases between them. Germline CDR1 reads SGHRS; CDR2 reads YFSETQ. The CDR3 totals 12 residues. Here the CDR3 DNA reads TGCGCCAGCAGCGCTGGCCAAGAGACCCAGTACTTC. It specifies CASSAGQETQYF.

CDR3 region: CASGLVSAYNSPLHF. For the CDR3, the DNA is TGTGCTAGTGGTTTGGTTTCAGCGTATAATTCACCCCTCCACTTT. The gene calls are TRBV12-5 and TRBJ1-6; no clear D. The germline V gene encodes CDR1 LGHNT and CDR2 FRNRAP. The CDR3 runs to 15 residues. Trimming left V 0 bases short and J 4 bases short, with 7 bases between.

The chain recombines TRBV28 with TRBJ2-5; TRBD2 matches 7 bases. The DNA end favors TRBJ2-7, so the J call may be wrong. CDR1 is MDHEN, CDR2 SYDVKM, per germline. CDR3 length: 14 residues. CDR3 protein: CASVGQGGSYEQYF. The CDR3 DNA follows: TGTGCCAGCGTTGGCCAGGGAGGGTCCTACGAGCAGTACTTC.